Only one count was recorded for the clone carrying this T cell receptor (beta chain). Its specificity is unknown. This entry comes from a study of T cell responses to AZD1222 COVID-19 vaccine. This CDR3 comprises 10 residues. The germline gives CDR1 SGHTA, CDR2 FQGTGA. Trimming took 5 bases from V and 11 from J, leaving 4 bases between them. Broader study findings: Among those given AZD1222, only six were seropositive at baseline. Once two AZD1222 doses were given, Spike-specific TCR breadth and depth went up.

Using immunoSEQ multiplex PCR, the repertoire was profiled, and TCRdb retains in-frame clones only, with some absent. The profile shows more than 140,000 clones, about 91% of them singletons. The sequences come from peripheral blood, collected on day 0 of AZD1222 vaccination. This TCR derives from an adult in good health. The chain is built from TRBV7-3 and TRBJ1-6; no reliable D call. For the CDR3, the DNA is TGTGCCAGCAGCCCCCCACCCCTCCACTTT. Translating it yields CASSPPPLHF.